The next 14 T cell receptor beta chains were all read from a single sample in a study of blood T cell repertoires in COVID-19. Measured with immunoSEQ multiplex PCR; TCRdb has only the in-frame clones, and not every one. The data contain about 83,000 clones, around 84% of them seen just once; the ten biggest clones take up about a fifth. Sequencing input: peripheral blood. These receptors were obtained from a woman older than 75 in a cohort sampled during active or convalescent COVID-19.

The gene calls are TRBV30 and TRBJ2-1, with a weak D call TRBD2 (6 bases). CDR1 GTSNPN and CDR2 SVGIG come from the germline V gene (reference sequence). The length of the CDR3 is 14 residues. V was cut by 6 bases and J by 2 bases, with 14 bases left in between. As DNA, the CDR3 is TGTGCCTGCAGAAGACTAGGAGCCTACAATGAGCAGTTCTTC. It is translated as CACRRLGAYNEQFF.

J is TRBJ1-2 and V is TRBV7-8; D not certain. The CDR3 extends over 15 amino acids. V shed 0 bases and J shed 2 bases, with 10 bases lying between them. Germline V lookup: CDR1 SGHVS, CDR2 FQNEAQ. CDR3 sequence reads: CASSLAPGGNYGYTF. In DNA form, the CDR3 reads TGTGCCAGCAGCTTAGCGCCGGGTGGGAACTATGGCTACACCTTC.

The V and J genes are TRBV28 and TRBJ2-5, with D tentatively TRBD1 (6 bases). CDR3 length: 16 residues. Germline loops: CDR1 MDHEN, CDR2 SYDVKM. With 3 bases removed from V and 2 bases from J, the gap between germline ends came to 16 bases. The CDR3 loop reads CASSLPPGHMQETQYF. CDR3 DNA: TGTGCCAGCAGTTTGCCGCCGGGACACATGCAAGAGACCCAGTACTTC.

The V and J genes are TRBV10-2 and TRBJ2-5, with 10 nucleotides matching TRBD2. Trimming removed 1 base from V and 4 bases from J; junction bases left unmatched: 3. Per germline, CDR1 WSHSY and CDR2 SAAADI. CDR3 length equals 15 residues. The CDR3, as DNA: TGCGCCAGCAGTGAGTATGCTAGCGGGAGAGAGACCCAGTACTTC. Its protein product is CASSEYASGRETQYF.

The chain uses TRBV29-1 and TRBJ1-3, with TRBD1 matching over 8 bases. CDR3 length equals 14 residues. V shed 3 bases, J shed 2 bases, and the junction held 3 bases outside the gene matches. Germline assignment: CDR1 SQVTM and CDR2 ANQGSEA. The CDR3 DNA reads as TGCAGCGTTGAGGACAGGGAACCTGGAAACACCATATATTTT. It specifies CSVEDREPGNTIYF.

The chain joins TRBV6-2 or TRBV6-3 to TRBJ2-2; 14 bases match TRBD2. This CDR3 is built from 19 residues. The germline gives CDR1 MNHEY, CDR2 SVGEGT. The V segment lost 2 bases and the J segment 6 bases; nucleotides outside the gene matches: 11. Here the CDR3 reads CASSYPRTGTSGRAGELFF. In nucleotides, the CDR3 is TGTGCCAGCAGTTACCCCAGGACCGGGACTAGCGGGAGAGCCGGGGAGCTGTTTTTT.

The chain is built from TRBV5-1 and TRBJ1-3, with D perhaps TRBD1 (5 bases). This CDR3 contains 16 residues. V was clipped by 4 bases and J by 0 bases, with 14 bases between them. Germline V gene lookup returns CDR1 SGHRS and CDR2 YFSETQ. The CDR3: CASSSLGANSGNTIYF. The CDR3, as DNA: TGCGCCAGCAGCAGCCTTGGGGCGAACTCTGGAAACACCATATATTTT.

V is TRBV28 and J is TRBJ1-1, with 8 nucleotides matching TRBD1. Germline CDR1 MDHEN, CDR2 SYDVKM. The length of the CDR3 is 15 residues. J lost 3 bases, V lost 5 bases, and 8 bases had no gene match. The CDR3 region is CASSTSGGRYTEAFF. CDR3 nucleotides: TGTGCCAGCAGTACCTCAGGGGGCAGGTACACTGAAGCTTTCTTT.

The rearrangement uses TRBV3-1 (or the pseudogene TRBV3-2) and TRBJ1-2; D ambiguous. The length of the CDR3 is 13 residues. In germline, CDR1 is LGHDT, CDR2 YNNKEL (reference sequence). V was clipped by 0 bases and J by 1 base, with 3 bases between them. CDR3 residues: CASSQDSNYGYTF. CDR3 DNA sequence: TGTGCCAGCAGCCAAGACAGTAACTATGGCTACACCTTC.

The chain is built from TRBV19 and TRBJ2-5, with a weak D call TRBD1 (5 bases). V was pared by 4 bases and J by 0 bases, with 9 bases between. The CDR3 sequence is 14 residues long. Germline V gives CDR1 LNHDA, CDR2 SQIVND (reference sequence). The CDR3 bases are TGTGCCAGTAGTACTGGGGCCTACCAAGAGACCCAGTACTTC. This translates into CASSTGAYQETQYF.

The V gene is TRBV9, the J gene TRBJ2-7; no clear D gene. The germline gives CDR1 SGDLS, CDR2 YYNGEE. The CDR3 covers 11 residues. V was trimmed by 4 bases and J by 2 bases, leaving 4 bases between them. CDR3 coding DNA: TGTGCCAGCAGCCCAACCTACGAGCAGTACGTC. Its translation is CASSPTYEQYV.

CDR3 sequence reads: CASLKAGGSYEQYF. The CDR3 coding sequence is TGTGCCAGCCTAAAGGCGGGGGGCTCCTACGAGCAGTACTTC. The rearrangement joins TRBV6-5 to TRBJ2-7, with 8 bases that match TRBD2. The V gene end was trimmed by 8 bases and the J gene end by 0 bases; junction bases not matched to a gene: 6. The CDR3 length is 14 residues. Germline V CDR1 and CDR2: MNHEY, SVGAGI.

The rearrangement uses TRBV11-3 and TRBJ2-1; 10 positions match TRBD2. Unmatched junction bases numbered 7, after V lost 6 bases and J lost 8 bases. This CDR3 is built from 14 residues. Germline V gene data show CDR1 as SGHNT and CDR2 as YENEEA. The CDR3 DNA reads TGTGCCAGCAGGACTAGCGGGTCTGGCGATGAGCAGTTCTTC. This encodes CASRTSGSGDEQFF.

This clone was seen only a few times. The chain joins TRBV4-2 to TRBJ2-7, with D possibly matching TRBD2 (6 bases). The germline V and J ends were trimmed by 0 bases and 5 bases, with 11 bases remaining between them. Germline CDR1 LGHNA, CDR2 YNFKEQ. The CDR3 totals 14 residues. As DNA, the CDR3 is TGTGCCAGCAGCCAAGATACTAGCAATGACGAGCAGTACTTC. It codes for CASSQDTSNDEQYF.